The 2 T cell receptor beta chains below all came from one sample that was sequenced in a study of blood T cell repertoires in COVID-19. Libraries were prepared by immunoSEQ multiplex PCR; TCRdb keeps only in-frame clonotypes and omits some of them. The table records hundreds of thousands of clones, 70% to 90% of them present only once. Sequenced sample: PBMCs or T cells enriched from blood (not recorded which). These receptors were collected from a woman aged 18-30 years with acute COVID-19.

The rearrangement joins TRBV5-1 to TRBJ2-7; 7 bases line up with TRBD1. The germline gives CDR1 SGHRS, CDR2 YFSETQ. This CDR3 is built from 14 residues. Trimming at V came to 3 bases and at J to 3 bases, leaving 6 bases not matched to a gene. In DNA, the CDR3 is TGCGCCAGCAGCTCCGGGACAGAATTCTACGAGCAGTACTTC. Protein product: CASSSGTEFYEQYF.

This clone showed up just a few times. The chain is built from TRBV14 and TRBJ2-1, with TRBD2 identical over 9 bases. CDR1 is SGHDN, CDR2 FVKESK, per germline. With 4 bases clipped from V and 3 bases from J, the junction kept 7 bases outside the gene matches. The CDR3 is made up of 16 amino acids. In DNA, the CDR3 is TGTGCCAGCAGCCCCCTAGCGGGGACCGACTACAATGAGCAGTTCTTC. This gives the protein CASSPLAGTDYNEQFF.